This T cell receptor beta chain was profiled in a study of cytomegalovirus exposure and HLA in healthy donors. Overall study findings and caveats: Analyzed later, association rates of TCRs varied across HLA loci, with DRB1 most and HLA-C fewest. In vitro data verified a few CMV-associated chains as specific for CMV antigens. Analysis was carried out at a later point, and it linked a missense DCLRE1C variant to TCR beta V- and J-gene trimming. Among donors in an Asian-associated ancestry cluster, a later analysis reportedly found fewer N-insertions than the roughly 730-donor mean.

PCR primers comprised 60 Vbeta and 13 Jbeta primers. Profiled with immunoSEQ multiplex PCR; TCRdb holds only in-frame clones, not every one. The sample has 50,000 to 55,000 clones, roughly 72% seen once. On this clone: Its antigen is not identified.

The CDR3 has 16 amino acids. The germline CDR1 and CDR2 sequences are ENHRY and SYGVKD. V lost 0 bases to trimming and J lost 6 bases, with 15 bases between them. Material: PBMCs. The chain uses TRBV10-3 and TRBJ2-1; D perhaps matches TRBD2 (5 bases). This sequence was found in a woman aged 45-59 years in good health and CMV-seropositive. This CDR3 is CAISESFEGLVNEQFF. For the CDR3, the DNA is TGTGCCATCAGTGAGTCGTTTGAGGGTTTGGTCAATGAGCAGTTCTTC.